What follows are 27 T cell receptor beta chains derived from one specimen sequenced in a study of beta chain features in type 1 diabetes. Sequencing targeted expressed TCRB transcripts, as all isolated RNA had been reverse transcribed. Assay used: immunoSEQ multiplex PCR; TCRdb lists only in-frame clones, some missing. This repertoire shows under 800,000 clones, about 14% found once; its top ten account for around 0.095%. The sequenced material came from naive CD4+ T cells from blood. The receptors stem from a young man in good health.

The chain combines TRBV28 with TRBJ2-5; D may be TRBD2 (6 bases). The CDR3 is 15 amino acids. V was cut by 7 bases and J by 5 bases, with 20 bases left in between. CDR1 MDHEN and CDR2 SYDVKM come from the germline V gene. CDR3 in DNA: TGTGCCAGCAAGAGGGACTTAATGAAGTCGGAGACCCAGTACTTC. Amino acids: CASKRDLMKSETQYF.

There are a few counts of this clone. V gene TRBV29-1 combines with J gene TRBJ1-1, with D uncertain. CDR1 is SQVTM and CDR2 is ANQGSEA in the germline V gene. CDR3 size: 12 residues. V shed 7 bases and J shed 1 base, with 10 bases lying between them. CDR3 region: CSGGSANTEAFF. The CDR3 bases are TGCAGCGGCGGTTCAGCGAACACTGAAGCTTTCTTT.

The CDR3, as DNA: TGCGCCAGCAGCTTTACTCCCGATTTGAGCGAGCAGTACTTC. Encoded protein: CASSFTPDLSEQYF. The chain couples TRBV5-1 to TRBJ2-7; D gene unclear. The CDR3 covers 14 residues. Trimming left V 2 bases short and J 6 bases short, with 15 bases between. The V gene's germline CDR1 is SGHRS and CDR2 YFSETQ.

The chain has TRBV19 and TRBJ1-1; D is possibly TRBD1 (6 bases). Trimming left V 5 bases short and J 6 bases short, with 13 bases between. Germline V gene lookup returns CDR1 LNHDA and CDR2 SQIVND (reference sequence). The CDR3 consists of 13 residues. The CDR3 DNA follows: TGTGCCAGTAGTTCACAGGGTCCCCCTGAAGCTTTCTTT. Amino acids: CASSSQGPPEAFF.

The chain is built from TRBV7-3 and TRBJ2-7, with 13 bases that match TRBD2. In germline, CDR1 is SGHTA, CDR2 FQGTGA. The CDR3 is 15 amino acids. The ends lost 4 bases at V and 6 bases at J; junction bases unmatched: 6. The CDR3 spells CASSSGTSGVGEQYF. For the CDR3, the DNA is TGTGCCAGCAGCTCCGGGACTAGCGGGGTGGGCGAGCAGTACTTC.

The table lists this clone with a few counts. The rearrangement links TRBV6-6 to TRBJ1-2, with 7 bases that match TRBD1. Germline trimming cut 4 bases from V and 1 base from J; bases unmatched to any gene: 9. The CDR3 extends over 16 amino acids. CDR1 and CDR2 from the germline V gene are MNHNY and SVGAGI (reference sequence). The CDR3 nucleotides are TGTGCCAGCAGTTTGACCGGGACAGCCAGTAACTATGGCTACACCTTC. The encoded protein is CASSLTGTASNYGYTF.

The rearrangement uses TRBV25-1 and TRBJ2-5; 8 bases fit TRBD1. Germline values: CDR1 MGHDK, CDR2 SYGVNS. V was pared by 6 bases and J by 0 bases, with 6 bases of the junction left unmatched. The CDR3 covers 15 residues. CDR3 amino acids: CASRPGQAYQETQYF. The CDR3 coding sequence is TGTGCCAGCAGACCGGGACAGGCGTACCAAGAGACCCAGTACTTC.

The chain recombines TRBV9 with TRBJ1-6, with 7 bases fitting TRBD1. The CDR3 runs 15 residues. Per germline, CDR1 SGDLS and CDR2 YYNGEE. The ends lost 4 bases at V and 10 bases at J; junction bases unmatched: 11. The DNA for the CDR3 is TGTGCCAGCAGCCCGACTGAAACAGGGGTCTCACCCCTCCACTTT. Translating gives CASSPTETGVSPLHF.

The rearrangement joins TRBV7-9 to TRBJ1-1; D possibly corresponds to TRBD1 (6 bases). V lost 5 bases to trimming and J lost 6 bases, with 13 bases between them. The CDR3 contains 13 residues. Germline assignment: CDR1 SEHNR and CDR2 FQNEAQ (reference sequence). CDR3: CASSPRGGPEAFF. The CDR3 DNA is TGTGCCAGCAGCCCCCGGGGGGGCCCTGAAGCTTTCTTT.

This clone was observed a handful of times. This rearrangement joins TRBV9 to TRBJ2-3, with D perhaps matching TRBD1 (5 bases). Germline CDR1 and CDR2: SGDLS and YYNGEE. The CDR3 contains 15 residues. V shed 5 bases and J shed 0 bases, with 13 bases lying between them. The CDR3 nucleotides are TGTGCCAGCAGAGGAACAGGCTTGAGCACAGATACGCAGTATTTT. Translation gives CASRGTGLSTDTQYF.

The chain has TRBV19 and TRBJ2-6; D unresolved. The CDR3 loop spans 14 amino acids. Germline V gene lookup returns CDR1 LNHDA and CDR2 SQIVND (reference sequence). Trimming stripped 7 bases from V and 0 bases from J, with 7 bases between. The DNA for the CDR3 is TGTGCCAGTATATCATTCTCTGGGGCCAACGTCCTGACTTTC. Its translation: CASISFSGANVLTF.

This clone has more than one count but fewer than ten. V gene TRBV14 combines with J gene TRBJ2-1, with TRBD2 identical over 15 bases. With V trimmed by 0 bases and J by 7 bases, 1 base remained unmatched. The germline V gene has CDR1 SGHDN and CDR2 FVKESK. The CDR3 is made up of 16 amino acids. DNA of the CDR3: TGTGCCAGCAGCCAAGAGGGGACTAGCGGGAGGAATGAGCAGTTCTTC. Translating it yields CASSQEGTSGRNEQFF.

This clone was seen a few times. The chain links TRBV2 to TRBJ1-5; a possible D gene is TRBD1 (6 bases). CDR3 length equals 12 residues. Germline V gene lookup returns CDR1 SNHLY and CDR2 FYNNEI. V was pared by 8 bases and J by 6 bases, with 11 bases between. Here the CDR3 reads CASGGGGQPQHF. CDR3 DNA sequence: TGTGCCAGCGGGGGGGGCGGTCAGCCCCAGCATTTT.

In its sample, this clone was seen a few times. The V and J genes are TRBV7-9 and TRBJ1-4; a weak D match, TRBD1 (5 bases). V shed 1 base and J shed 7 bases, with 13 bases lying between them. CDR3 size: 15 residues. Germline V gene data show CDR1 as SEHNR and CDR2 as FQNEAQ (reference sequence). CDR3 sequence reads: CASSLGSGLGEKLFF. The CDR3 DNA is TGTGCCAGCAGCTTAGGTTCAGGGTTGGGTGAAAAACTGTTTTTT.

V usage is TRBV6-4 and J usage is TRBJ2-1; tentatively, D is TRBD2 (6 bases). CDR3 length: 15 residues. V lost 7 bases to trimming and J lost 5 bases, with 18 bases between them. Germline V CDR1 and CDR2: MRHNA, SNTAGT. CDR3 region: CASKHPSGLDNEQFF. The CDR3 DNA reads TGTGCCAGCAAACACCCCTCGGGACTTGACAATGAGCAGTTCTTC.

This clone came up a few times. V is TRBV9 and J is TRBJ1-2; D gene uncertain. The CDR3 totals 16 residues. V gave up 3 bases and J gave up 7 bases, with 22 bases separating them. Germline assignment: CDR1 SGDLS and CDR2 YYNGEE. CDR3 loop: CASSASGPPMMSGYTF. The CDR3 coding sequence is TGTGCCAGCAGCGCCTCCGGACCTCCAATGATGAGTGGCTACACCTTC. Looking up the rest from reference TRBV9 and TRBJ1-2 gives the full variable domain: DSGVTQTPKHLITATGQRVTLRCSPRSGDLSVYWYQQSLDQGLQFLIQYYNGEERAKGNILERFSAQQFPDLHSELNLSSLELGDSALYFCASSASGPPMMSGYTFGSGTRLTVV.

The chain has TRBV6-1 and TRBJ2-7; no clear D gene. Looked up from germline, CDR1 is MNHNS and CDR2 is SASEGT. This CDR3 comprises 12 residues. V was cut by 9 bases and J by 9 bases, with 18 bases left in between. The CDR3 loop is CASQPLAIGQYF. CDR3 sequence (DNA): TGTGCCAGTCAGCCCCTGGCGATCGGGCAGTACTTC.

This clone was seen more than once but under ten times. This chain links TRBV2 with TRBJ2-7; D is uncertain. V lost 1 base and J 2 bases, leaving 9 bases between the germline ends. The CDR3 is 14 amino acids. The germline V gene encodes CDR1 SNHLY and CDR2 FYNNEI. CDR3 residues: CASSEEVKAYEQYF. As DNA, the CDR3 is TGTGCCAGCAGTGAAGAGGTGAAGGCCTACGAGCAGTACTTC.

This sequence joins TRBV7-3 and TRBJ2-1; 12 bases fit TRBD2. Germline CDR1 reads SGHTA; CDR2 reads FQGTGA. Germline trimming cut 4 bases from V and 9 bases from J; bases unmatched to any gene: 7. This CDR3 contains 15 residues. CDR3 sequence reads: CASSSGTSGFIEQFF. The CDR3 nucleotides read TGTGCCAGCAGCTCTGGGACTAGCGGGTTTATTGAGCAGTTCTTC.

The genes are TRBV19 and TRBJ1-4; 7 nucleotides line up with TRBD1. This CDR3 has 14 residues. The V gene end was trimmed by 5 bases and the J gene end by 8 bases; junction bases not matched to a gene: 8. Germline V gives CDR1 LNHDA, CDR2 SQIVND (reference sequence). CDR3 nucleotides: TGTGCCAGTAGTCCGGGGGACAGAAAGGAAAAACTGTTTTTT. Residues: CASSPGDRKEKLFF.

V usage is TRBV5-1 and J usage is TRBJ1-1, with 8 bases aligning to TRBD1. Per the germline V gene, CDR1 is SGHRS and CDR2 is YFSETQ. With 4 bases clipped from V and 2 bases from J, the junction kept 4 bases outside the gene matches. The CDR3 consists of 14 residues. CDR3 DNA sequence: TGCGCCAGCAGCAGGGGACAGGATAACACTGAAGCTTTCTTT. Its protein is CASSRGQDNTEAFF.

In this sample, this clone turned up a few times. The chain uses TRBV7-2 and TRBJ2-5; 11 bases are a match to TRBD2. This CDR3 region has 14 residues. The V gene end was trimmed by 3 bases and the J gene end by 7 bases; junction bases not matched to a gene: 4. The germline V gene has CDR1 SGHTA and CDR2 FQGNSA. The CDR3 here is CASSFSGGAGTQYF. Written as DNA, the CDR3 is TGTGCCAGCAGCTTTAGCGGGGGGGCAGGGACCCAGTACTTC.

This clone was seen only once. The rearrangement links TRBV7-9 to TRBJ1-5; no definite D call. Trimming left V 8 bases short and J 0 bases short, with 8 bases between. Germline values: CDR1 SEHNR, CDR2 FQNEAQ (reference sequence). The CDR3 has 13 residues. Here the CDR3 reads CASPTYSNQPQHF. DNA of the CDR3: TGTGCCAGCCCTACATATAGCAATCAGCCCCAGCATTTT.

This clone has at least ten counts. This chain connects TRBV10-3 to TRBJ2-1, with 13 bases fitting TRBD2. The CDR3 sequence is 15 residues long. The germline V gene encodes CDR1 ENHRY and CDR2 SYGVKD. Trimming took 4 bases from V and 7 from J; bases not matched to a gene: 4. Here the CDR3 DNA reads TGTGCCATCAGTGGGACTAGCGGGAGCATGAATGAGCAGTTCTTC. Protein sequence: CAISGTSGSMNEQFF.

Points on this clone: Other nucleotide sequences in the sample specify the same CDR3. CDR3 amino acids: CAISESQAQETQYF. The CDR3 DNA sequence: TGTGCCATCAGTGAGTCACAGGCTCAAGAGACCCAGTACTTC. V and J are TRBV10-3 and TRBJ2-5, with D perhaps TRBD1 (5 bases). The germline gives CDR1 ENHRY, CDR2 SYGVKD. Trimming shortened V by 0 bases and J by 2 bases, and 7 bases separated the two germline ends. The CDR3 is 14 amino acids.

The chain joins TRBV14 to TRBJ1-2, with D unclear. Looked up from germline, CDR1 is SGHDN and CDR2 is FVKESK. CDR3 length: 14 residues. V gave up 2 bases and J gave up 2 bases, with 9 bases separating them. The CDR3 coding sequence is TGTGCCAGCAGCCAAAGCGGTCCCAACTATGGCTACACCTTC. Translated, it gives CASSQSGPNYGYTF.

This rearrangement joins TRBV5-6 to TRBJ2-7, with TRBD1 matching over 7 bases. The CDR3 runs to 14 residues. Germline V lookup: CDR1 SGHDT, CDR2 YYEEEE. The V and J ends lost 2 bases and 3 bases, in that order; junction bases with no gene match: 5. This CDR3 reads CASSLRDRFYEQYF. CDR3 bases: TGTGCCAGCAGCTTACGGGACAGATTCTACGAGCAGTACTTC.